This TCR beta chain emerged from a study of a mutant IDH1 vaccine in newly diagnosed glioma (dated by TCRdb to about 2021). Study-level background: Vaccination started 4-6 weeks after radiotherapy alone, or was given together with temozolomide cycles in the groups whose treatment included chemotherapy. Before enrollment, patients had received standard therapy of radiotherapy alone, temozolomide alone, or radiochemotherapy with temozolomide; most received the combination. Peripheral blood samples were drawn at six visits, namely V03 (baseline), V05, V07, V10, V12 and V13. For exploratory analyses, about 25 treated patients had longitudinal TCRB deep sequencing done wherever samples were available. The week-35 safety follow-up was designated visit V12, and the week-47 end of study was designated visit V13. Of the roughly 34 treated patients, approximately 60% were male and about 40% were female, and a mean age of approximately 40 years was recorded.

Details on this clone: What this receptor recognizes is not known. No base qualities exist here, and no much larger clone lies one base off it.

Overall results and qualifications from the work: Changes in the top peripheral T cell clonotypes picked up by TCRB sequencing did not appear to be linked to pseudoprogression. The authors noted that analyses of patient blood samples could not be reproduced because of sample limitations. Selection of PBMC samples for TCRB deep sequencing was based on availability. Immune responses induced by the vaccine were seen in roughly 95% of patients across multiple MHC alleles.

The CDR3, from cysteine to phenylalanine, totals 13 residues. Of the read, only the CDR3 DNA is kept; its 39 bases are in frame from base 1. V and J are truncated by 2 bases and 4 bases respectively, leaving an intervening sequence of 8 bases. CDR1 and CDR2, looked up from the germline V gene (reference sequence), are GTSNPN and SVGIG. Explained via the paper, the time point label denotes: week 47, end of study. Every vaccine dose consisted of 300 ug of a 20-mer mutant IDH1 peptide in Montanide, administered subcutaneously together with topical imiquimod. Patients received eight vaccinations in weeks 1, 3, 5, 7, 11, 15, 19 and 23, corresponding to visits V03 through V10. All donors had newly diagnosed IDH1-mutant astrocytomas of WHO grade 3 or 4 that showed loss of nuclear ATRX. The samples were drawn from NOA16, a multicentre, single-arm, open-label phase I trial in Germany that tested a mutant IDH1 peptide vaccine in humans for the first time. Genomic DNA for TCRB sequencing was extracted from EDTA blood using the DNeasy Blood and Tissue Kit.

The library came from the immunoSEQ multiplex PCR assay. The hsTCRB Kit was used according to the manufacturer's protocol to amplify rearranged TCR beta chain sequences. TCRB libraries were sequenced on an Illumina MiSeq. As for the original processing: Demultiplexing, trimming and gene mapping were performed with the kit vendor's proprietary platform. In TCRdb, the immuneACCESS table is reduced to in-frame sequences with V and J assigned. These tables do not hold every clone; where another copy was compared, an unresolved V gene accounts for under half, and the others remain unexplained. V, J and clone size derive from that table, while D and trimming were established from the DNA sequence. The sample table shows tens of thousands of clones, and approximately 83% are seen once. The ten most abundant clones make up about 30% of the sample.

The V gene is TRBV30 and the J gene is TRBJ2-2, with the D gene not clear enough to name. Sample: PBMCs, taken from a glioma patient whose treatment included an IDH1 peptide vaccine. The receptor comes from a man aged 25 to 45 with glioma. The CDR3 protein sequence reads: CAWSRYGTGELFF. The nucleotides read TGTGCCTGGAGTCGGTACGGCACCGGGGAGCTGTTTTTT.